These T cell receptor beta chains were read from a single sample in a study of blood T cell repertoires in COVID-19. Produced via immunoSEQ multiplex PCR; TCRdb's table is partial and in-frame only. The repertoire holds some 320,000 clones, with 85% to 90% as singletons. The sample consisted of PBMCs or T cells enriched from blood (not recorded which). The receptors stem from a woman in her fifties or sixties who had been exposed to COVID-19. The CDR3 runs from the conserved cysteine through the conserved F or W. D genes are given only for firm matches. Clone size is given for some rows only: seen once, a few or many times, or a class if the clone is expanded.

clone_size j_call v_call d_call cdr3_aa cdr3_nt
. TRBJ1-1 TRBV24-1 . CATTDRKLEAFF TGTGCCACCACTGACAGGAAGCTAGAAGCTTTCTTT
. TRBJ2-7 TRBV6-4 TRBD1 CAIPHGQESSYEQYF TGTGCCATCCCACATGGACAGGAGAGCTCCTACGAGCAGTACTTC
. TRBJ2-5 TRBV2 . CASSTLAPSETQYF TGTGCCAGCAGTACCCTAGCTCCGAGCGAGACCCAGTACTTC
. TRBJ1-1 TRBV6-5 TRBD1 CASNRGQTNTEAFF TGTGCCAGCAATCGGGGACAGACGAACACTGAAGCTTTCTTT
. TRBJ1-1 TRBV5-1 . CASSLVQGEAFF TGCGCCAGCAGCTTGGTCCAGGGAGAAGCTTTCTTT
. TRBJ1-6 TRBV6-5 . CASSYSPPLTNSPLHF TGTGCCAGCAGTTACTCTCCCCCACTTACTAATTCACCCCTCCACTTT
. TRBJ2-7 TRBV6-5 TRBD2 CASTGLAGGDYEQYF TGTGCCAGCACCGGACTAGCGGGGGGTGACTACGAGCAGTACTTC
. TRBJ2-2 TRBV7-2 . CASSPGLTGELFF TGTGCCAGCAGCCCGGGACTTACGGGGGAGCTGTTTTTT
. TRBJ2-6 TRBV19 TRBD1 CASSTRQGYGLSGANVLTF TGTGCCAGTAGTACAAGACAGGGGTATGGGCTAAGCGGGGCCAACGTCCTGACTTTC
. TRBJ1-2 TRBV7-2 . CASSTESFGYGYTF TGTGCCAGCAGCACCGAGTCTTTCGGGTATGGCTACACCTTC
. TRBJ2-3 TRBV20-1 . CSASGFGLDTQYF TGCAGTGCTAGTGGTTTTGGCCTGGATACGCAGTATTTT
. TRBJ1-5 TRBV28 . CASSDAGGSNQPQHF TGTGCCAGCAGTGACGCGGGGGGGAGCAATCAGCCCCAGCATTTT
. TRBJ2-1 TRBV20-1 . CSVGRNNEQFF TGCAGTGTGGGCAGAAACAATGAGCAGTTCTTC
. TRBJ2-7 TRBV30 . CAWSVVGPYEQYF TGTGCCTGGAGTGTGGTGGGCCCCTACGAGCAGTACTTC
. TRBJ1-2 TRBV5-1 . CASSDPGSEYGYTF TGCGCCAGCAGCGACCCCGGGAGCGAATATGGCTACACCTTC
. TRBJ1-5 TRBV4-1 . CASSQAGTGQPQHF TGCGCCAGCAGCCAAGCAGGAACAGGGCAGCCCCAGCATTTT
. TRBJ1-2 TRBV5-1 TRBD1 CASSLSPTGTGPNYGYTF TGCGCCAGCAGCTTGTCCCCAACCGGGACAGGTCCAAACTATGGCTACACCTTC
. TRBJ2-6 TRBV19 . CASSIGGVGANVLTF TGTGCCAGTAGTATTGGCGGGGTTGGGGCCAACGTCCTGACTTTC
few TRBJ1-3 TRBV7-8 . CASSLGGGNTIYF TGTGCCAGCAGCTTAGGCGGGGGAAACACCATATATTTT
. TRBJ1-3 TRBV6-5 . CASMGGENTIYF TGTGCCAGTATGGGGGGAGAAAACACCATATATTTT
few TRBJ1-2 TRBV6-5 . CASSKLGDIYGYTF TGTGCCAGCTCCAAATTGGGGGACATCTATGGCTACACCTTC
. TRBJ2-3 TRBV5-1 . CASSLGGRSTDTQYF TGCGCCAGCAGCTTGGGGGGGAGGAGCACAGATACGCAGTATTTT
. TRBJ1-1 TRBV27 TRBD1 CASSLGLNRDTGGAFF TGTGCCAGCAGTTTAGGGCTAAACCGGGACACAGGGGGGGCTTTCTTT